This T cell receptor (beta chain) is drawn from a study of shared T cell receptors in the human thymus. This clone was recorded only once. Here immunoSEQ multiplex PCR was the method, and the copy in TCRdb shows in-frame clones only, minus some. The sample comprises around 67,000 clones, nearly 95% of which are singletons, and roughly 0.03% rests with the top ten. CDR1 and CDR2 (germline): SEHNR, FQNEAQ (reference sequence). CDR3 size: 13 residues. The trim removed 8 bases at V and 3 bases at J, leaving 3 bases unmatched. This sequence originates from a human donor. The sequencing sample was made of thymocytes. This sequence joins TRBV7-9 and TRBJ2-2, with 7 nucleotides matching TRBD2. CDR3 region: CASRGGDTGELFF. The CDR3 bases are TGTGCCAGCCGGGGAGGGGACACCGGGGAGCTGTTTTTT.